One and the same sample provided the 10 T cell receptor beta chains below, sequenced in a study of blood T cell repertoires in COVID-19. Using immunoSEQ multiplex PCR, the repertoire was profiled, and TCRdb retains in-frame clones only, with some absent. The sample shows 250,000 to 300,000 clones, 80% to 85% of them seen only once. The sequencing input was PBMCs or T cells enriched from blood (not recorded which). Receptors originate from a man in his fifties or sixties who had recovered from COVID-19.

The chain couples TRBV29-1 to TRBJ2-5, with D perhaps TRBD2 (5 bases). The V gene lost 3 bases and the J gene lost 1 base, with 12 bases spanning the gap. This CDR3 is 14 amino acids long. Germline assignment: CDR1 SQVTM and CDR2 ANQGSEA. CDR3 sequence (DNA): TGCAGCGTTGAGAAGTTCGGACTCCAAGAGACCCAGTACTTC. Its translation is CSVEKFGLQETQYF.

Points on this clone: Different DNA sequences within this sample yield the same CDR3. The genes are TRBV18 and TRBJ1-1; D remains ambiguous. V was pared by 5 bases and J by 1 base, with 8 bases between. This CDR3 region has 13 residues. Germline CDR1 reads KGHSH; CDR2 reads LQKENI. In nucleotides, the CDR3 is TGTGCCAGCTCATCCACAGAGAACACTGAAGCTTTCTTT. This codes for CASSSTENTEAFF.

The chain combines TRBV29-1 with TRBJ2-1; D is possibly TRBD1 (5 bases). Between the trimmed V and J ends, which lost 5 bases and 6 bases, there was a span of 20 bases. The germline CDR1 and CDR2 sequences are SQVTM and ANQGSEA. This CDR3 comprises 15 residues. The CDR3 DNA reads TGCAGCGTTCGGCAGGGTAGGGGTATTGGCAATGAGCAGTTCTTC. It is translated as CSVRQGRGIGNEQFF.

The V gene is TRBV6-4, the J gene TRBJ1-1; no clear D gene. There are 13 residues in the CDR3. Germline CDR1 reads MRHNA; CDR2 reads SNTAGT. V was cut by 4 bases and J by 0 bases, with 6 bases left in between. DNA of the CDR3: TGTGCCAGCAGTGTCGGGGTGAACACTGAAGCTTTCTTT. Translation: CASSVGVNTEAFF.

The chain carries TRBV9 and TRBJ2-3; 9 bases are shared with TRBD1. The germline gives CDR1 SGDLS, CDR2 YYNGEE. The trim removed 3 bases at V and 1 base at J, leaving 3 bases unmatched. CDR3 length: 15 amino acids. CDR3 DNA: TGTGCCAGCAGCGCCCGGGACAGGGGCACAGATACGCAGTATTTT. It encodes CASSARDRGTDTQYF.

The chain uses TRBV12-3 or TRBV12-4 and TRBJ1-3; no firm D call. The CDR3 totals 13 residues. V was cut by 2 bases and J by 3 bases, with 5 bases left in between. The CDR3 loop is CASSLNRGNTIYF. CDR3 nucleotides: TGTGCCAGCAGTTTAAATCGTGGAAACACCATATATTTT.

This clone was observed a handful of times. The J gene is TRBJ1-5, the V gene TRBV12-3 or TRBV12-4; D is ambiguous. The CDR3 consists of 13 residues. The V end was cut by 7 bases, the J end by 3 bases, with 10 bases between. CDR3 nucleotides: TGTGCCAGCACCCTCCTCCCCAATCAGCCCCAGCATTTT. This translates into CASTLLPNQPQHF.

The chain couples TRBV9 to TRBJ1-2; 7 positions agree with TRBD1. Germline CDR1 is SGDLS and CDR2 is YYNGEE. V lost 3 bases and J lost 8; bases outside the gene matches: 7. CDR3 length: 13 residues. CDR3 loop: CASSGRGLLGYTF. CDR3 in DNA: TGTGCCAGCAGCGGTAGGGGGCTCCTCGGCTACACCTTC.

In this sample, this clone turned up once. The rearrangement uses TRBV7-6 and TRBJ2-3; 9 bases are a match to TRBD2. The V and J ends lost 5 bases and 2 bases, in that order; junction bases with no gene match: 8. Looked up from germline, CDR1 is SGHVS and CDR2 is FNYEAQ. CDR3 size: 16 residues. In DNA form, the CDR3 reads TGTGCCAGCAGCCCCTGGCCTAGCGGGACCACAGATACGCAGTATTTT. Translation: CASSPWPSGTTDTQYF.

This chain connects TRBV19 to TRBJ2-3; 10 nucleotides align to TRBD1. The CDR3 sequence is 20 residues long. V was pared by 0 bases and J by 5 bases, with 17 bases of the junction left unmatched. The V gene's germline CDR1 is LNHDA and CDR2 SQIVND (reference sequence). The CDR3 region is CASSIDPPGQGIRSGDTQYF. The CDR3 DNA follows: TGTGCCAGTAGTATAGATCCTCCGGGACAGGGGATTCGTTCGGGAGATACGCAGTATTTT.